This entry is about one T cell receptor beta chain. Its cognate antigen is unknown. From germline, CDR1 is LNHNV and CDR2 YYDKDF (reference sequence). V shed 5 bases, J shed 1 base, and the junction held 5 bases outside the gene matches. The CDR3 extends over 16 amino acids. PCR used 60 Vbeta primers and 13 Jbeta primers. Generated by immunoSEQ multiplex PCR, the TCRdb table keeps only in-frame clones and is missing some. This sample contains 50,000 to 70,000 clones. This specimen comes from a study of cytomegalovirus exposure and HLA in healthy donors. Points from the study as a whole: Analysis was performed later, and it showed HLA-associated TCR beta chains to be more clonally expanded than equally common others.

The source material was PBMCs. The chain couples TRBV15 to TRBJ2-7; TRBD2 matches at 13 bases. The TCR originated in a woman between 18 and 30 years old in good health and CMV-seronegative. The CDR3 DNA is TGTGCCACCAGCCCACTAGCGGGGGGGCCATCCTACGAGCAGTACTTC. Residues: CATSPLAGGPSYEQYF.